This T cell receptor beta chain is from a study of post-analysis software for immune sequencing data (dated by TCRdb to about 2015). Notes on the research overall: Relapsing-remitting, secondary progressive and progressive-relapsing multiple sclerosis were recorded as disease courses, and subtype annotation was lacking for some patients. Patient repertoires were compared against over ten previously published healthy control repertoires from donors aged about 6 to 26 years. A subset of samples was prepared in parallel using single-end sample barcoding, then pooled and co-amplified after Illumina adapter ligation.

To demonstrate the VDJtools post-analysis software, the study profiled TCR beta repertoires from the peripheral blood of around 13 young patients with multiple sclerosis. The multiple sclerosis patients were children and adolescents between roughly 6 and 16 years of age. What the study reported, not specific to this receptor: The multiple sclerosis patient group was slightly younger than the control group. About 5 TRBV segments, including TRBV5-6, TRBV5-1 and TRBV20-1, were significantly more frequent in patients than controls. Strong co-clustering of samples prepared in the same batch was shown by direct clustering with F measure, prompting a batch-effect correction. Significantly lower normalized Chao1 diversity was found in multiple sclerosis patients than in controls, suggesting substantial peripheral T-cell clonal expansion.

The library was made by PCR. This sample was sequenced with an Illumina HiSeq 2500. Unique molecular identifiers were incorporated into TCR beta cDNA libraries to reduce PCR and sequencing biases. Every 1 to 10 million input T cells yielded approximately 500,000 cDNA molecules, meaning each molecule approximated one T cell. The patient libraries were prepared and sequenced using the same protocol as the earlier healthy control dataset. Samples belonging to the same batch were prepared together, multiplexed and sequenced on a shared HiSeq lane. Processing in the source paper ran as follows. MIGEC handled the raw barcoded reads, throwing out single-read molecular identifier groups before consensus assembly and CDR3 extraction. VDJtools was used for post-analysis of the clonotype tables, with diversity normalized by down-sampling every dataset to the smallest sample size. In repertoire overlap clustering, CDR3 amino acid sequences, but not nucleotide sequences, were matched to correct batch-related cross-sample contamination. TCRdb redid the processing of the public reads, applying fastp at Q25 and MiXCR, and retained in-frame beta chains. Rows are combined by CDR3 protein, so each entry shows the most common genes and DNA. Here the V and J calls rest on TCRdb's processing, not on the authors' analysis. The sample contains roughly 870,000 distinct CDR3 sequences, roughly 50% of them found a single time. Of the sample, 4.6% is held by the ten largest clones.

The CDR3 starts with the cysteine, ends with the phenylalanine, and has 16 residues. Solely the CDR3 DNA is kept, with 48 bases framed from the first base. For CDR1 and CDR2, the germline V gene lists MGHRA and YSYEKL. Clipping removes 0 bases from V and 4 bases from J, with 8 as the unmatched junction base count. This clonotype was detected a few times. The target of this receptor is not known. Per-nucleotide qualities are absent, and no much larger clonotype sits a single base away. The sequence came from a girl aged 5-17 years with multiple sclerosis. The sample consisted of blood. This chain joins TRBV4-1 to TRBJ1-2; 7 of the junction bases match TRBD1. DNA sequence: TGCGCCAGCAGCCAAGAGGGCATGGGACAGATCTATGGCTACACCTTC. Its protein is CASSQEGMGQIYGYTF.